The 14 T cell receptor beta chains given below trace back to one sample, sequenced in a study of OX40 agonist ivuxolimab in advanced cancers. Method: immunoSEQ multiplex PCR; TCRdb's copy keeps in-frame clones and lacks some. The table shows approximately 52,000 clones, with 94% occurring only once. Sequencing was performed on CD4+ or CD8+ T cells sorted from blood, taken in a trial of the OX40 agonist ivuxolimab. These receptors originate from an adult with an advanced solid tumor such as melanoma, head and neck, liver or kidney cancer.

A single count supports this clone. The V call is TRBV27, the J call TRBJ2-7; 7 bases are shared with TRBD1. Trimming took 3 bases from V and 3 from J; bases not matched to a gene: 2. This CDR3 is built from 13 residues. Germline V CDR1 and CDR2: MNHEY, SMNVEV (reference sequence). The DNA for the CDR3 is TGTGCCAGCAGTTTGGGACAGTACTACGAGCAGTACTTC. Encoded protein: CASSLGQYYEQYF.

The V and J genes are TRBV27 and TRBJ2-2; 15 bases agree with TRBD2. V gave up 5 bases and J gave up 1 base; unmatched junction bases: 8. CDR1 MNHEY and CDR2 SMNVEV come from the germline V gene (reference sequence). The CDR3 loop spans 19 amino acids. In DNA form, the CDR3 reads TGTGCCAGCAGTCCACCGGGACTAGCGGGAGGAGTGAACACCGGGGAGCTGTTTTTT. Its protein is CASSPPGLAGGVNTGELFF.

V gene TRBV19 combines with J gene TRBJ1-5, with TRBD1 identical over 8 bases. This CDR3 is built from 16 residues. CDR1 is LNHDA, CDR2 SQIVND, per germline (reference sequence). Losses at the gene ends were 9 bases for V and 2 bases for J; bases not matched to a gene: 12. CDR3 region: CASKVDRGSGNQPQHF. The CDR3 bases are TGTGCCAGCAAAGTCGACAGGGGCTCGGGCAATCAGCCCCAGCATTTT.

The chain combines TRBV30 with TRBJ1-1; the D gene is possibly TRBD1 (5 bases). The germline V gene encodes CDR1 GTSNPN and CDR2 SVGIG (reference sequence). This CDR3 has 14 amino acids. V was trimmed by 1 base and J by 2 bases, leaving 11 bases between them. The CDR3 sequence is CAWSALGVNTEAFF. The CDR3 bases are TGTGCCTGGAGTGCCCTGGGGGTTAACACTGAAGCTTTCTTT.

The chain carries TRBV5-4 and TRBJ2-7; D is perhaps TRBD1 (5 bases). V lost 5 bases to trimming and J lost 1 base, with 10 bases between them. Germline CDR1 and CDR2: SGHNT and YYREEE (reference sequence). The CDR3 runs 13 residues. Here the CDR3 DNA reads TGTGCCAGCAGGTTACAGGAATCCTACGAGCAGTACTTC. Its protein product is CASRLQESYEQYF.

The rearrangement links TRBV13 to TRBJ1-2, with 7 bases fitting TRBD1. This CDR3 spans 14 amino acids. Per germline, CDR1 PRHDT and CDR2 FYEKMQ (reference sequence). V was clipped by 8 bases and J by 0 bases; unmatched bases: 6. DNA of the CDR3: TGTGCCAGCGGTCGACAGGGAGCTAACTATGGCTACACCTTC. Its translation is CASGRQGANYGYTF. Supplemented by reference TRBV13 and TRBJ1-2, the full variable domain reads AAGVIQSPRHLIKEKRETATLKCYPIPRHDTVYWYQQGPGQDPQFLISFYEKMQSDKGSIPDRFSAQQFSDYHSELNMSSLELGDSALYFCASGRQGANYGYTFGSGTRLTVV.

The chain recombines TRBV27 with TRBJ1-2; 7 bases fit TRBD1. The CDR3 runs 15 residues. The V gene's germline CDR1 is MNHEY and CDR2 SMNVEV (reference sequence). V shed 5 bases, J shed 1 base, and the junction held 7 bases outside the gene matches. CDR3 bases: TGTGCCAGCAGTCCTGGGACAGATGTTAACTATGGCTACACCTTC. Its translation: CASSPGTDVNYGYTF.

This clone was seen a single time. The J gene is TRBJ2-1, the V gene TRBV7-6; D unclear. The CDR3 is 13 residues long. With 5 bases removed from V and 10 bases from J, the gap between germline ends came to 15 bases. Germline CDR1 SGHVS, CDR2 FNYEAQ. CDR3 nucleotide sequence: TGTGCCAGCAGCCCTTCAGAGTCCTGGGAGCAGTTCTTC. Protein product: CASSPSESWEQFF.

The chain is built from TRBV10-2 and TRBJ2-7, with D perhaps assigned TRBD1 or TRBD2 (6 bases each). Germline CDR1 reads WSHSY; CDR2 reads SAAADI. This CDR3 is 14 amino acids long. Trimming took 8 bases from V and 0 from J, leaving 14 bases between them. CDR3 DNA: TGCGCCAGCCTAACAGAGGGGGGCTCCTACGAGCAGTACTTC. This gives the protein CASLTEGGSYEQYF.

CDR3 sequence reads: CASSLQAFQETQYF. The DNA of the CDR3 is TGTGCCAGCAGCTTACAGGCCTTCCAAGAGACCCAGTACTTC. This chain links TRBV7-9 with TRBJ2-5; D call uncertain. CDR1 and CDR2 from the germline V gene are SEHNR and FQNEAQ (reference sequence). This CDR3 region has 14 residues. Deletions cut 2 bases from V and 1 base from J, with 8 bases between. Full variable domain (outside the CDR3, taken from reference TRBV7-9 and TRBJ2-5): DTGVSQNPRHKITKRGQNVTFRCDPISEHNRLYWYRQTLGQGPEFLTYFQNEAQLEKSRLLSDRFSAERPKGSFSTLEIQRTEQGDSAMYLCASSLQAFQETQYFGPGTRLLVL.

The chain links TRBV6-1 to TRBJ2-5; D unclear. CDR3 length: 14 amino acids. The V gene lost 3 bases and the J gene lost 8 bases, with 16 bases spanning the gap. Germline CDR1 and CDR2: MNHNS and SASEGT. The CDR3 is CASSEAGSFVTQYF. In DNA, the CDR3 is TGTGCCAGCAGTGAGGCCGGATCCTTCGTAACCCAGTACTTC.

Remarks on this clone: Because it lacks the conserved phenylalanine or tryptophan at the end, this CDR3 is likely a read error. The rearrangement uses TRBV7-9 and TRBJ2-7, with 7 bases matching TRBD1. CDR3 length: 15 amino acids. Germline V gene data show CDR1 as SEHNR and CDR2 as FQNEAQ (reference sequence). V trimming: 5 bases; J trimming: 3 bases; junction bases outside the gene matches: 10. Here the CDR3 reads CASSPLRDSHYEQYL. The CDR3 nucleotides are TGTGCCAGCAGCCCCCTCCGGGACAGCCACTACGAGCAGTACCTC.

The rearrangement links TRBV28 to TRBJ2-2; 9 bases agree with TRBD2. This CDR3 region has 19 residues. The V segment lost 7 bases and the J segment 2 bases; nucleotides outside the gene matches: 17. Germline-derived CDR1 and CDR2 are MDHEN and SYDVKM. The CDR3 nucleotides read TGTGCCAGCACCCCACACGCCTTAGCGGGAGTGGCAAACACCGGGGAGCTGTTTTTT. Translation: CASTPHALAGVANTGELFF. Supplemented by reference TRBV28 and TRBJ2-2, the full variable domain reads DVKVTQSSRYLVKRTGEKVFLECVQDMDHENMFWYRQDPGLGLRLIYFSYDVKMKEKGDIPEGYSVSREKKERFSLILESASTNQTSMYLCASTPHALAGVANTGELFFGEGSRLTVL.

This rearrangement joins TRBV6-6 to TRBJ1-1, with unresolved D. The CDR3 covers 13 residues. Trimming removed 6 bases from V and 1 base from J, with 9 bases in between. The V gene's germline CDR1 is MNHNY and CDR2 SVGAGI (reference sequence). The CDR3 coding sequence is TGTGCCAGCAGACTTCAGGAGAACACTGAAGCTTTCTTT. This sequence encodes CASRLQENTEAFF.